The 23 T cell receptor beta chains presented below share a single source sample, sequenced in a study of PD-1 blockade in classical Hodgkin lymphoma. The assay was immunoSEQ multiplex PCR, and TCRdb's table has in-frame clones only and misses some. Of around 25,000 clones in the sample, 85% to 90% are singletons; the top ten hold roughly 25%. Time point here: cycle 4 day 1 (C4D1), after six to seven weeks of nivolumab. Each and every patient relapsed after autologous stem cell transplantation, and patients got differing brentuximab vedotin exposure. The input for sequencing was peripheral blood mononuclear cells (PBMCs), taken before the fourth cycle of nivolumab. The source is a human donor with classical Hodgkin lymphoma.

The CDR3 DNA sequence: TGTGCCAGCGCCGACCGGGGGGGCCTCCAAGAGACCCAGTACTTC. Amino acids: CASADRGGLQETQYF. The chain links TRBV5-6 to TRBJ2-5; 8 positions match TRBD2. V lost 7 bases and J lost 1; bases outside the gene matches: 9. Germline V lookup: CDR1 SGHDT, CDR2 YYEEEE. The CDR3 spans 15 residues.

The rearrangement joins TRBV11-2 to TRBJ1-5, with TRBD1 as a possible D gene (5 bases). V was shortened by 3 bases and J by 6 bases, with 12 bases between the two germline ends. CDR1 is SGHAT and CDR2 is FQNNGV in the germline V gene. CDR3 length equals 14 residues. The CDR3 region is CASSFLGGSQPQHF. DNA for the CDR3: TGTGCCAGCAGCTTTTTGGGGGGGAGTCAGCCCCAGCATTTT.

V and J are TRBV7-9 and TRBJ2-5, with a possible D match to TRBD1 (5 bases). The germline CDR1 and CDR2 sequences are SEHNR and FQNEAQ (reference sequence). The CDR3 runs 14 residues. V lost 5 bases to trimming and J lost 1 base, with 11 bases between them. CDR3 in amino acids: CASSTRTSQETQYF. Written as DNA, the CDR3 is TGTGCCAGCAGCACCAGGACAAGCCAAGAGACCCAGTACTTC.

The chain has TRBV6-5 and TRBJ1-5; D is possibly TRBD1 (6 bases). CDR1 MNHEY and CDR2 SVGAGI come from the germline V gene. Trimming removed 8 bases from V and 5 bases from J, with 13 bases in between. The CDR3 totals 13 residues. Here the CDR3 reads CASSWTEDQPQHF. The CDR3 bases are TGTGCCAGCTCTTGGACAGAGGATCAGCCCCAGCATTTT.

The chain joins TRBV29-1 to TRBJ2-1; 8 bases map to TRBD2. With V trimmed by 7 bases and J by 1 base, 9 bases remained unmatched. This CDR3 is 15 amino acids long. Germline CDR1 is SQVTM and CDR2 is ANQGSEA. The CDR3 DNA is TGCAGCGCAAAGGGTAGCGGGATGTCCTACAATGAGCAGTTCTTC. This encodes CSAKGSGMSYNEQFF.

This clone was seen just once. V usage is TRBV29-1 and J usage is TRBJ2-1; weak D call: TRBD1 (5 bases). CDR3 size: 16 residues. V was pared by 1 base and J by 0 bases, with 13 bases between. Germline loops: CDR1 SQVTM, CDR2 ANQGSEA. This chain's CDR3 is CSVEGRQLSSYNEQFF. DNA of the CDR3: TGCAGCGTTGAAGGAAGACAGCTCTCCTCCTACAATGAGCAGTTCTTC.

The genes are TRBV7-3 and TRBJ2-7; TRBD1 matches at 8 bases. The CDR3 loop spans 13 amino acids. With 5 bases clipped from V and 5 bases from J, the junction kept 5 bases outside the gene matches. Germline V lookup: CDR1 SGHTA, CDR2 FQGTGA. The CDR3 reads CASSRTGNHEQYF. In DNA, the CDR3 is TGTGCCAGCAGCCGGACAGGGAACCACGAGCAGTACTTC.

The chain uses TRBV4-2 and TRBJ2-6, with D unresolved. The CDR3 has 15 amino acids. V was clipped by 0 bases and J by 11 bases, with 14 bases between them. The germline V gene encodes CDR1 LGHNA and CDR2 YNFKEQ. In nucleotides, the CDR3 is TGTGCCAGCAGCCAAGAAAGTATAAAGACCGACGTCCTGACTTTC. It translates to CASSQESIKTDVLTF.

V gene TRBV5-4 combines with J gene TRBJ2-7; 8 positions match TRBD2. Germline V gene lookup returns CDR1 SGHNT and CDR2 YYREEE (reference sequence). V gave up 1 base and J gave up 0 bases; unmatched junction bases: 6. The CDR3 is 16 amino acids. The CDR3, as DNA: TGTGCCAGCAGCTTGAGGCGGGGGGCGAGCTCCTACGAGCAGTACTTC. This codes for CASSLRRGASSYEQYF.

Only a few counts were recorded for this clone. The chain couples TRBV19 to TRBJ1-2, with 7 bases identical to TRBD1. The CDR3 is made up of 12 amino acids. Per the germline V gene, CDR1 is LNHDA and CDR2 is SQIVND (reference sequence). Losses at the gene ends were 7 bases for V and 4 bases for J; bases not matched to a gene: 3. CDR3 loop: CASTTGIYGYTF. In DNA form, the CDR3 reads TGTGCCAGTACGACAGGGATCTATGGCTACACCTTC. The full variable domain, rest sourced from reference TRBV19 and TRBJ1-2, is DGGITQSPKYLFRKEGQNVTLSCEQNLNHDAMYWYRQDPGQGLRLIYYSQIVNDFQKGDIAEGYSVSREKKESFPLTVTSAQKNPTAFYLCASTTGIYGYTFGSGTRLTVV.

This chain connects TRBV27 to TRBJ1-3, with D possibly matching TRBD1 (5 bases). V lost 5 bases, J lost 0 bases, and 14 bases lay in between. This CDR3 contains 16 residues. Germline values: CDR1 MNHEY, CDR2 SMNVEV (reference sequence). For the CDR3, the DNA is TGTGCCAGCAGTCCTCGGGGCATATTCTCTGGAAACACCATATATTTT. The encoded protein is CASSPRGIFSGNTIYF.

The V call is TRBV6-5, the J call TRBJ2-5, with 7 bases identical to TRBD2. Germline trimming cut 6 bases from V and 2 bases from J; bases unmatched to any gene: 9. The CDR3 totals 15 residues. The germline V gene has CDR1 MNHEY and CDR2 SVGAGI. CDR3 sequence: CASRLHPGLQETQYF. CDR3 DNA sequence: TGTGCCAGCAGACTCCATCCGGGACTACAAGAGACCCAGTACTTC.

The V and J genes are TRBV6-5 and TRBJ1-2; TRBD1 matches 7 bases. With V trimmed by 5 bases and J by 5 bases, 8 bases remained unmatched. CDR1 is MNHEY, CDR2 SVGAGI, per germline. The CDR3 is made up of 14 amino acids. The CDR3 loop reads CASSRAGTDYGYTF. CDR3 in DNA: TGTGCCAGCAGTCGCGCCGGGACAGATTATGGCTACACCTTC.

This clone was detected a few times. CDR3 protein: CASSPVGAGGEAFF. The CDR3 bases are TGTGCCAGTAGTCCCGTGGGGGCAGGGGGTGAAGCTTTCTTT. The chain is built from TRBV19 and TRBJ1-1; 7 nucleotides line up with TRBD1. With V trimmed by 5 bases and J by 7 bases, 10 bases remained unmatched. Germline CDR1 reads LNHDA; CDR2 reads SQIVND (reference sequence). This CDR3 comprises 14 residues.

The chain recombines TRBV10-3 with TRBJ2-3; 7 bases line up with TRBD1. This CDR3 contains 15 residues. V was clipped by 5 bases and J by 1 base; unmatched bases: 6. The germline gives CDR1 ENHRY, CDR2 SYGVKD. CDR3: CAISLGTAGTDTQYF. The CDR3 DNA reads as TGTGCCATCAGTCTCGGGACAGCCGGCACAGATACGCAGTATTTT.

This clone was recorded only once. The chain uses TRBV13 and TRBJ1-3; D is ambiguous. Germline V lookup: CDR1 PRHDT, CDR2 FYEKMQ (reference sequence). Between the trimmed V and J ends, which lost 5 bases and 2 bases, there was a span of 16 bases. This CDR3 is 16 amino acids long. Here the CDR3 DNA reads TGTGCCAGCAGCACTAGCGGTTGGACGGCTGGAAACACCATATATTTT. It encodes CASSTSGWTAGNTIYF.

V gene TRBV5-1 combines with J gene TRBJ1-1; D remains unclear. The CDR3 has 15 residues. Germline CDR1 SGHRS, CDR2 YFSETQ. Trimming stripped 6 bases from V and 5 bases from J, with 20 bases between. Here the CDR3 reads CASTRKERMVTEAFF. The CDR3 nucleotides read TGCGCCAGCACGAGAAAGGAGCGCATGGTAACTGAAGCTTTCTTT.

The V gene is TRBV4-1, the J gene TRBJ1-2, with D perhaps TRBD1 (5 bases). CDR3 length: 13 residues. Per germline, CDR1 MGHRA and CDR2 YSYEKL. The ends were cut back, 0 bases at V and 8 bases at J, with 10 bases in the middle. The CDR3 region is CASSQERGDGYTF. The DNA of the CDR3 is TGCGCCAGCAGCCAAGAGAGGGGCGACGGCTACACCTTC.

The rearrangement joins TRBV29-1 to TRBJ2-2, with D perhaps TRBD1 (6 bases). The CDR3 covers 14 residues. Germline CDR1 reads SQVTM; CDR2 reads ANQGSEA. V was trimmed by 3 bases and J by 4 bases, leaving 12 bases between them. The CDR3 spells CSVDSGASTGELFF. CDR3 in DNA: TGCAGCGTTGACTCAGGGGCGAGCACCGGGGAGCTGTTTTTT.

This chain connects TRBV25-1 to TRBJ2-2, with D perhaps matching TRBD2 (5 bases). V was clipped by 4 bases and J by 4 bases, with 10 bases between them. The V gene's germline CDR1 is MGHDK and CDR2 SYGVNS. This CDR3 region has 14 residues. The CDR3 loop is CASSGGGPTGELFF. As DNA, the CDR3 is TGTGCCAGCAGTGGAGGAGGTCCCACCGGGGAGCTGTTTTTT.

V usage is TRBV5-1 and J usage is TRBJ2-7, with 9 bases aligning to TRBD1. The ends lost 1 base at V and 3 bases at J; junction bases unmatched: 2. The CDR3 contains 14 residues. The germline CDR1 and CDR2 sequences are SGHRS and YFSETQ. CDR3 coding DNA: TGCGCCAGCAGCTTGCGACAGGGGGTCTACGAGCAGTACTTC. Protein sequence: CASSLRQGVYEQYF.

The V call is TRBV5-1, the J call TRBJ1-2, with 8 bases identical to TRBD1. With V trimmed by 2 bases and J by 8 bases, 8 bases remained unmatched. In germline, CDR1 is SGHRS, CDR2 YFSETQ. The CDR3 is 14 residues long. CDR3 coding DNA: TGCGCCAGCAGCTTCGACAGGGGCATGAACGGCTACACCTTC. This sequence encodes CASSFDRGMNGYTF.

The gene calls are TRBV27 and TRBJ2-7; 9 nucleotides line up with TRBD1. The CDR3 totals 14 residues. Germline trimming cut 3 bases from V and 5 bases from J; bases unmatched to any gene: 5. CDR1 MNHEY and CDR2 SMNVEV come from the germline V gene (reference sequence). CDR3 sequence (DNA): TGTGCCAGCAGTTTTCCGGGACAGGGTAACGAGCAGTACTTC. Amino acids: CASSFPGQGNEQYF.